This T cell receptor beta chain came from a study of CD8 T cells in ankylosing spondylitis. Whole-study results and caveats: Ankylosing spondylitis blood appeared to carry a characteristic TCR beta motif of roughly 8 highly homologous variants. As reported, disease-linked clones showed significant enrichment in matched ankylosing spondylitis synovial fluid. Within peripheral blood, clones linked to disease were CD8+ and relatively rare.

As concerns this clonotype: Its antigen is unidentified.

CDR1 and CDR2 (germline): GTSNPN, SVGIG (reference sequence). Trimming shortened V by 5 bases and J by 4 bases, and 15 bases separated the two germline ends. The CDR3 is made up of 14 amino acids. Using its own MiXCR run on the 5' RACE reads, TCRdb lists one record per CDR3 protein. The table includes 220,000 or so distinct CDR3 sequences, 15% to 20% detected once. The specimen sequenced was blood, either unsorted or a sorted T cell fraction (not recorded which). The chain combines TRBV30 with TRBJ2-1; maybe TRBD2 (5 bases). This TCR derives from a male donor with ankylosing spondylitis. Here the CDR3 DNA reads TGTGCCTGGGGTACCGGGGAGCTATACAATGAGCAGTTCTTC. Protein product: CAWGTGELYNEQFF.